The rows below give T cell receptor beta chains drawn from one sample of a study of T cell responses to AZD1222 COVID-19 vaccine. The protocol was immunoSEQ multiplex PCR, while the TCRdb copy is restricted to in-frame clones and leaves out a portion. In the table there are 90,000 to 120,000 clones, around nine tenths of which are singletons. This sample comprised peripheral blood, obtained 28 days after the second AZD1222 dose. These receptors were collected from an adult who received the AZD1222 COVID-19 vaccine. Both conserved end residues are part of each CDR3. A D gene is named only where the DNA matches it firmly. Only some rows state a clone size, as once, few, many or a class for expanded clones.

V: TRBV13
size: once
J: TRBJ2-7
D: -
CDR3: CASSLRSLGGATYEQYF
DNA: TGTGCCAGCAGCTTAAGGAGTCTGGGGGGCGCAACCTACGAGCAGTACTTC

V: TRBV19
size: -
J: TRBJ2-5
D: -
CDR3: CASSIDPWETQYF
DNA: TGTGCCAGTAGTATAGACCCGTGGGAGACCCAGTACTTC

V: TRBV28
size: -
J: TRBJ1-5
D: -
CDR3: CASSLGQGGQPQHF
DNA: TGTGCCAGCAGTTTGGGGCAGGGAGGACAGCCCCAGCATTTT

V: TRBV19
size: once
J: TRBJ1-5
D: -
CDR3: CASKPGTSHQPQHF
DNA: TGTGCCAGTAAGCCCGGGACCTCCCATCAGCCCCAGCATTTT

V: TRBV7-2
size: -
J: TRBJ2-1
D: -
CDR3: CASSFSRGGNEQFF
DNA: TGTGCCAGCAGCTTTAGCAGGGGCGGCAATGAGCAGTTCTTC

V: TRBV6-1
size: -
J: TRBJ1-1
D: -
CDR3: CASSDRTAGNTEAFF
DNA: TGTGCCAGCAGTGACAGGACGGCAGGAAACACTGAAGCTTTCTTT

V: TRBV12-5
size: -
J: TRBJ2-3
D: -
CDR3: CASGSGGPSTDTQYF
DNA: TGTGCTAGTGGTTCCGGGGGGCCTAGCACAGATACGCAGTATTTT

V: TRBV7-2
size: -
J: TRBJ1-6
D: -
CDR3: CASSFNNSPLHF
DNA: TGTGCCAGCAGCTTCAATAATTCACCCCTCCACTTT

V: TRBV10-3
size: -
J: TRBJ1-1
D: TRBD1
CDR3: CAIRGTGVTEAFF
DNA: TGTGCCATTAGAGGGACAGGGGTCACTGAAGCTTTCTTT

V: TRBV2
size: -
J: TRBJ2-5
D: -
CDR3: CASRRDEGETQYF
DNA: TGTGCCAGCCGGAGGGATGAAGGAGAGACCCAGTACTTC

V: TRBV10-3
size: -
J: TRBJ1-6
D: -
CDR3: CAITTGRNSPLHF
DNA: TGTGCCATCACGACGGGTCGTAATTCACCCCTCCACTTT

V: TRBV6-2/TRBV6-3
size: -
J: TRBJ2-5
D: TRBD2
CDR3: CASSASGGAETQYF
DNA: TGTGCCAGCAGTGCTAGCGGGGGGGCAGAGACCCAGTACTTC